This T cell receptor beta chain comes out of a study of cytomegalovirus exposure and HLA in healthy donors. Study-wide findings and caveats: In a later analysis, first-cohort TCR clusters were found to tend to co-occur in the 120 or so validation repertoires.

Here immunoSEQ multiplex PCR was the method, and the copy in TCRdb shows in-frame clones only, minus some. The sample includes 260,000 or so clones, 88% of them seen just once. Separate from the approximately 700-subject first cohort was the approximately 120-subject validation cohort, to which the donors belonged. Concerning this clone: As yet, its antigen is unknown.

The CDR3 is made up of 15 amino acids. Trimming shortened V by 5 bases and J by 5 bases, and 17 bases separated the two germline ends. CDR1 and CDR2 from the germline V gene are LNHDA and SQIVND (reference sequence). What was sequenced was PBMCs. The TCR comes from a young woman in good health and CMV-seronegative. The genes are TRBV19 and TRBJ2-3, with D perhaps TRBD2 (7 bases). The CDR3 here is CASSEGGGPRDTQYF. The DNA of the CDR3 is TGTGCCAGTAGTGAAGGGGGAGGGCCCCGAGATACGCAGTATTTT.